This record concerns one T cell receptor beta chain sequence. There is no known antigen for this receptor. The record has no base qualities; no much larger clone is one base away. These data are taken from a study of T cell responses to AZD1222 COVID-19 vaccine (dated by TCRdb to the early 2020s). At the level of the whole study: TCR sequencing was performed for 230 to 250 trial participants, of whom some 200 were given two doses of AZD1222 and approximately 25 were given two doses of MenACWY control vaccine. Enrollment into the trials was organized by age into subgroups of 18-55, 56-69 and 70-plus years, and those subgroups contained roughly 150, 30 and 60 TCR-sequenced participants, respectively. The investigation overall reported the following: The 56-69-year group was small, and its depth increase did not reach significance, likely because of low power. After two AZD1222 doses, spike-specific TCR breadth and depth were significantly higher than at day 0 and than in MenACWY recipients. Conclusions about previously exposed vaccinees are limited, since just six or seven AZD1222 recipients were seropositive for SARS-CoV-2 at baseline. Participants were mostly white British and included more females than males, and it was suggested by the authors that clonal diversity may have been underestimated. Nearly half of unique spike-specific TCRs reportedly recognized epitopes outside regions mutated in the B.1.351 and B.1.1.7 variants. No day 14 peak-response samples were available, so repertoires were characterized only after the peak T cell response. The vaccine-associated CD4 TCRs covered the entire spike protein, and the dominant responses fell in regions 160-218 and 743-854.

Reading the germline V gene (reference sequence) gives CDR1 LNHDA and CDR2 SQIVND. The junction carries 13 bases between V and J, which are trimmed by 6 bases and 10 bases respectively. The CDR3, cysteine through phenylalanine, is 13 amino acids long. This entry keeps only the CDR3 DNA: 39 bases, framed from base 1. The time point label, as the study defines it: about 28 days (+/-7) after the second vaccine dose. AZD1222 recipients with second doses at about 4 weeks or about 12 weeks were pooled, because spike-specific TCR depth and breadth did not differ between schedules. Vaccinee samples came from UK trials COV001 and COV002, including a single-blind randomized controlled phase 2/3 trial of AZD1222 (ChAdOx1 nCoV-19) in healthy adults. For TCRbeta chain sequencing, PBMC samples from trial participants were taken at day 0 and at day 28 after the second dose. The CDR3 regions of human TCRbeta chains were analyzed by immunosequencing. The paper's processing steps were these. Repertoire TCRs were matched against a reference library of SARS-CoV-2-specific TCRs generated with the MIRA antigen-specificity platform. Breadth was defined as the fraction of unique TCRs that were SARS-CoV-2-associated. Depth was defined as the fraction of total T cells that were SARS-CoV-2-associated. Each spike-specific TCR was assigned to its reactive spike region and to a CD4 or CD8 class using the MIRA data. Log10-transformed breadth and depth values were compared by one-way ANOVA with Sidak's multiple comparisons tests. The immuneACCESS repertoire file appears here via TCRdb, limited to in-frame rearrangements. These files lack a portion of the clones; in checked studies, under half of the deficit traces to unresolved V genes, and the cause of the others is not known. V, J and clone size derive from that table, while D and trimming were established from the DNA sequence. The sample table records some 100,000 clones; approximately 90% of these occur just once. The ten top clones hold 6% to 8.5% of the sample.

Rearrangement joined TRBV19 to TRBJ1-6; no D gene can be assigned with confidence. This clonotype was sampled from an adult who received the AZD1222 COVID-19 vaccine. The specimen was peripheral blood, collected 28 days after the second AZD1222 dose. The CDR3 sequence is CASSIGSGSPLHF. The nucleotide sequence reads TGTGCCAGTAGCATTGGTTCTGGATCACCCCTCCACTTT.